The sequence of this T cell receptor (beta chain) was determined in a study of cytomegalovirus exposure and HLA in healthy donors. Across the whole study: Previous work identified roughly 110 million unique TCR beta sequences from about 200 million T cells.

This clone was seen a handful of times. Its specificity is not known. Germline lookup yields CDR1 MNHEY and CDR2 SVGAGI. V lost 5 bases, J lost 2 bases, and 5 bases stayed unmatched. The CDR3 totals 15 residues. The PCR contained 60 Vbeta and 13 Jbeta primers. Produced via immunoSEQ multiplex PCR; TCRdb's table is partial and in-frame only. The repertoire holds about 150,000 clones, with approximately 77% as singletons. Study-level findings and limits: Reportedly, TCR beta sequences accurately predicted HLA-A and HLA-B alleles in most subjects. Some TCR beta chains (roughly 160 of them) were listed as cytomegalovirus-associated.

The TCR comes from a woman aged 35 to 49 in good health and CMV-seronegative. V is TRBV6-5 and J is TRBJ2-3, with TRBD2 matching over 9 bases. Sequencing was carried out using PBMCs. For the CDR3, the DNA is TGTGCCAGCAGTGGTAGCGGGGGACTCACAGATACGCAGTATTTT. This gives the protein CASSGSGGLTDTQYF.